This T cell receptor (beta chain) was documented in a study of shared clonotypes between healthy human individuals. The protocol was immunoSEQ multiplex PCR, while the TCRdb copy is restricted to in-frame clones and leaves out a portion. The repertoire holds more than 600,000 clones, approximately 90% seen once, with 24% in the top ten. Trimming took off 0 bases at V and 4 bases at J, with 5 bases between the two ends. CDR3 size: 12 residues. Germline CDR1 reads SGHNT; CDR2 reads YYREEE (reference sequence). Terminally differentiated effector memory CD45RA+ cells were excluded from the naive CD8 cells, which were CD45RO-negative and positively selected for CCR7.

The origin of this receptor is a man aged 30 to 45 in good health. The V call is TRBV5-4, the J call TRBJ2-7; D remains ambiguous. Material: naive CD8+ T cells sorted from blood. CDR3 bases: TGTGCCAGCAGCTTGGACCAATACGAGCAGTACTTC. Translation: CASSLDQYEQYF. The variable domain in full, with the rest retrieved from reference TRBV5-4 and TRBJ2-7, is ETGVTQSPTHLIKTRGQQVTLRCSSQSGHNTVSWYQQALGQGPQFIFQYYREEENGRGNFPPRFSGLQFPNYSSELNVNALELDDSALYLCASSLDQYEQYFGPGTRLTVT.